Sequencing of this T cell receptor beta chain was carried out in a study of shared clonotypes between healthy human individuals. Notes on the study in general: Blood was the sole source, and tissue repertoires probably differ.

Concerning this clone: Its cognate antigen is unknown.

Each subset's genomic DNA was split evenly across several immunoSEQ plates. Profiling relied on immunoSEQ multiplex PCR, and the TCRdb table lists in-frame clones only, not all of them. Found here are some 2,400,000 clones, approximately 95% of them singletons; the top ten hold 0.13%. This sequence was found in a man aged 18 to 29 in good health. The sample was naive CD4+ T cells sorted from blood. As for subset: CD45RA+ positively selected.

The CDR3 here is CASSVTGMSSYNEQFF. DNA for the CDR3: TGTGCCAGCAGTGTGACAGGGATGAGCTCCTACAATGAGCAGTTCTTC. This chain uses TRBV6-4 with TRBJ2-1; 7 bases align to TRBD1. The CDR3 is 16 amino acids. V shed 4 bases and J 0 bases; nucleotides not matched to a gene: 6. The germline V gene has CDR1 MRHNA and CDR2 SNTAGT.